This TCR beta chain came from a study of T cells after yellow fever vaccination. Broader study findings: The CD4 and CD8 compartments had a small share of their clonotypes in common. Abundant clonotypes (contaminants from the bulk population) could be present in FACS-sorted repertoires. The secondary response was weaker but peaked faster, day 5 versus 15.

Comment on this clonotype: Its antigen is still unknown.

The 5'RACE template-switching step produced TCR cDNA and added a universal primer site and UMIs. TCRdb processed the 5' RACE reads anew with MiXCR; each CDR3 protein has one entry. The sample has 300,000 to 400,000 distinct CDR3 sequences; 8.7% are singletons. The sample here was PBMCs, taken on the day of the first yellow fever vaccination. The sequence derives from a man aged 18-30 years who received the YFV17D yellow fever vaccine.

CDR3 sequence reads: CASSYSSIRAGGYTF. CDR3 coding DNA: TGTGCCAGCAGTTACTCGAGTATCAGGGCGGGAGGCTACACCTTC. This rearrangement joins TRBV6-5 to TRBJ1-2; D is perhaps TRBD1 (5 bases). V lost 0 bases, J lost 8 bases, and 16 bases lay in between. The germline V gene encodes CDR1 MNHEY and CDR2 SVGAGI. The CDR3 runs to 15 residues.